This TCR beta chain appears in the sequencing data of a study of cytomegalovirus exposure and HLA in healthy donors. In the case of this clone: As yet, its antigen is unknown.

Broader study findings: Using a false discovery rate of 0.05, a later analysis showed that about 16,000 TCR beta sequences were associated with HLA alleles. TCR beta chain V- and J-gene trimming was linked, in a later analysis, to a missense variant in DCLRE1C. Available immune exposure information was restricted to CMV serostatus only.

The study ran its PCR with 60 Vbeta and 13 Jbeta primers. As handled by the study authors: About 88 million unique TCR beta chains, roughly 11 million of them shared, were counted by a later analysis. The protocol was immunoSEQ multiplex PCR, while the TCRdb copy is restricted to in-frame clones and leaves out a portion. V and J calls plus clone size are reproduced from that table; the DNA served to infer D and trimming. The repertoire includes about 120,000 clones, roughly two thirds of them detected once, and roughly 1.6% sits in the top ten. The CDR3 is 18 residues long. Germline-derived CDR1 and CDR2 are PRHDT and FYEKMQ (reference sequence). After removal of 5 bases from V and 5 bases from J, the junction contained 11 bases not matched to a gene.

This clonotype originated in a man in his thirties or forties in good health and CMV-seropositive. The V and J genes are TRBV13 and TRBJ2-3; 15 bases are shared with TRBD2. The specimen was PBMCs. CDR3 amino acids: CASSRGLAGGPRGDTQYF. The CDR3 coding sequence is TGTGCCAGCAGCCGTGGACTAGCGGGAGGGCCAAGGGGAGATACGCAGTATTTT.